Detailed here is one T cell receptor beta chain. Many counts were recorded for this clonotype. What antigen it recognizes has not been identified. Qualities for individual bases were not recorded, and no much larger clone is one base off. This sample stems from a study of identical twins (dated by TCRdb to 2016 to 2018). Background for the entire study: TCR alpha and beta repertoires from monozygotic twins, unrelated adults of various ages and cord blood were deep-sequenced to test whether fetal clonotypes persist. Replicate twin experiments were performed at different times using different library preparation protocols to rule out contamination.

The junction shows trimming of 6 bases on V and 1 base on J, plus 10 bases between the germline ends. Measured from the cysteine to the phenylalanine, the CDR3 is 13 residues long. Just the 39-base CDR3 DNA is kept, in frame starting at base 1. The germline V gene sets CDR1 to MNHEY and CDR2 to SVGAGI. All donors were healthy Caucasians. Receptors were amplified or captured by 5' RACE. Reads for this sample came from an Illumina HiSeq 2000. A universal primer binding site was introduced by template switching, and a unique molecular identifier was present in the final cDNA, enabling accurate counting of TCR cDNA molecules. Specific primers in the conserved constant-segment region were used to synthesize first-strand cDNA for the TCR alpha and beta chains. To control for contamination, each cDNA library was double barcoded with a SMART-Mk sample barcode plus Illumina barcodes. TruSeq adapter sequences and Illumina sample barcodes were added in two successive PCR steps. Sequencing of the TCR alpha and beta cDNA libraries was done on the Illumina HiSeq platform using custom primers. The original pipeline was this. MiGEC was used to process raw reads and extract unique molecular identifiers, and MiXCR was used to find CDR3 positions. For each individual, recombination models were inferred using an EM algorithm with the repgenHMM and IGoR tools. The tcR package in R was used for shared clonotype analysis, with sharing normalized by the product of cloneset sizes. To study raw recombination free of thymic and clonal selection effects, out-of-frame nonproductive sequences were analyzed. TCRdb reprocessed the public reads (quality trimming at Q25 with fastp, clone calling with MiXCR) and kept in-frame beta chains. Rows matching on CDR3 protein sequence are summarized as one entry with the most common DNA and genes. The V and J calls follow TCRdb's processing rather than the paper's. The sample table shows 1.5 million to 2 million distinct CDR3 sequences, and under 35% are seen once. The ten top clones hold over 0.25% of the sample.

Broad study findings and their caveats: Fewer insertions were carried by abundant cord blood beta clonotypes, a similar but weaker trend appeared in young adult naive repertoires, and no such trend appeared in memory repertoires. The excess sharing between twins in beta out-of-frame sequences was weaker because fewer shared sequences reduced the signal-to-noise ratio. In monozygotic twins, out-of-frame TCR alpha sharing was systematically underestimated by recombination models, although the models agreed with sharing between unrelated individuals. Because the same donors could not be followed over many years, the conclusions relied on cross-sectional statistical analysis. Zero-insertion analyses could be partly confounded by invariant T cells such as MAIT and iNKT, though diverse VJ usage argued against such confounding for most clonotypes. Compared with coincidental sharing between unrelated individuals, out-of-frame TCR alpha sequences shared between twins showed an excess of sequences with low generation probability.

What was sequenced was cord blood. The sequence was collected from a newborn girl in good health. The rearranged chain carries TRBV6-5 and TRBJ2-7; the D gene is tentatively TRBD1 or TRBD2, each matching 5 bases. The nucleotides read TGTGCCAGCAGCCCGGGGCGTTCCTACGAGCAGTACTTC. It is translated as CASSPGRSYEQYF.